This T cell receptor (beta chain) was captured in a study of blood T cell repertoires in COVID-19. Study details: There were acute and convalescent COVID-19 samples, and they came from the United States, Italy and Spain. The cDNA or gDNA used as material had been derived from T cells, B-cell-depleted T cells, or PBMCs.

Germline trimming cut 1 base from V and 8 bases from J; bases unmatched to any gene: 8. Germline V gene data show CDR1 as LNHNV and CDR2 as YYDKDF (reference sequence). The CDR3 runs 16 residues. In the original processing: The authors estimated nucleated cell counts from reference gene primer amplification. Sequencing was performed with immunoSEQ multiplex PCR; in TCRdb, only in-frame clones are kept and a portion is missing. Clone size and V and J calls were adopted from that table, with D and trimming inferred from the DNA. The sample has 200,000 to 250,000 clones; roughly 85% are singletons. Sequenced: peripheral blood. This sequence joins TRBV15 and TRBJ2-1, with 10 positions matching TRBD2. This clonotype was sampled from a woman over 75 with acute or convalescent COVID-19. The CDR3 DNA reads TGTGCCACCAGCAGAGGCGAGCGGGGGGGCAGCTATGAGCAGTTCTTC. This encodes CATSRGERGGSYEQFF.